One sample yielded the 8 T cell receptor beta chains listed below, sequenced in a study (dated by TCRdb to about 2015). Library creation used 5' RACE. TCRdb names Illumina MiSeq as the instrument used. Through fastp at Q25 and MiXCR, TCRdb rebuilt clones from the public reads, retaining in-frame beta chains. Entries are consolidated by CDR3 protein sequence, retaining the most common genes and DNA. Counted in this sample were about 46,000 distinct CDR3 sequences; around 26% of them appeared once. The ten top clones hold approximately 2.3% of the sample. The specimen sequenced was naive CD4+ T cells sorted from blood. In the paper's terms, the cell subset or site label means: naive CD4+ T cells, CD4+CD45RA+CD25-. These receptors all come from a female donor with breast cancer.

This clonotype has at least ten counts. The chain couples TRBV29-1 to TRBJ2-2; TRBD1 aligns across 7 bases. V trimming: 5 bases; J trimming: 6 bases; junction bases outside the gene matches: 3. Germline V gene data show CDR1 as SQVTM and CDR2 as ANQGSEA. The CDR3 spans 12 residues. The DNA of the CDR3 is TGCAGCGTTTGGCAGGGGGCCGGGGAGCTGTTTTTT. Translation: CSVWQGAGELFF.

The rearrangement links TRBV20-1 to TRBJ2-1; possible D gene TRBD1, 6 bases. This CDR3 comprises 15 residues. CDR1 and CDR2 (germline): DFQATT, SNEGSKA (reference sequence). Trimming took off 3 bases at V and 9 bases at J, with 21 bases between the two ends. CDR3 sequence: CSASLGGSSEVEQFF. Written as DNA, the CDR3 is TGCAGTGCTAGTTTAGGGGGTAGCTCTGAGGTTGAGCAGTTCTTC.

CDR3 DNA sequence: TGTGCCAGCAGCTTGTGGCCCGGGACCCCGGGCAGCGGCGAGCAGTACTTC. Protein product: CASSLWPGTPGSGEQYF. The chain couples TRBV5-6 to TRBJ2-7, with D perhaps assigned TRBD1 or TRBD2 (5 bases each). Trimming took 1 base from V and 6 from J, leaving 23 bases between them. Germline values: CDR1 SGHDT, CDR2 YYEEEE. The CDR3 runs 17 residues.

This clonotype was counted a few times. Written as DNA, the CDR3 is TGTGCCACCTGGACAACGCAAGAGACCCAGTACTTC. Protein: CATWTTQETQYF. This rearrangement joins TRBV6-2 or TRBV6-3 to TRBJ2-5; D is possibly TRBD1 (5 bases). CDR3 length: 12 residues. Per germline, CDR1 MNHEY and CDR2 SVGEGT. V lost 10 bases and J 2 bases, leaving 11 bases between the germline ends.

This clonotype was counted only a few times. The CDR3 loop reads CASSFEGLYNEQFF. The DNA for the CDR3 is TGCGCCAGCAGCTTCGAGGGGCTCTACAATGAGCAGTTCTTC. The rearrangement joins TRBV5-1 to TRBJ2-1; the D gene could be TRBD1 or TRBD2 (5 bases each). With 2 bases removed from V and 3 bases from J, the gap between germline ends came to 9 bases. The CDR3 is 14 residues long. CDR1 SGHRS and CDR2 YFSETQ come from the germline V gene.

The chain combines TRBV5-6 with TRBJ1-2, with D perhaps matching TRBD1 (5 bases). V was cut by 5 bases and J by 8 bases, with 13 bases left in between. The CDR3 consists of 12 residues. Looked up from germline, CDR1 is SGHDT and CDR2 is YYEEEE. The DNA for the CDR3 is TGTGCCAGCAGTTATGGGGGGGACGGCTACACCTTC. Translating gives CASSYGGDGYTF.

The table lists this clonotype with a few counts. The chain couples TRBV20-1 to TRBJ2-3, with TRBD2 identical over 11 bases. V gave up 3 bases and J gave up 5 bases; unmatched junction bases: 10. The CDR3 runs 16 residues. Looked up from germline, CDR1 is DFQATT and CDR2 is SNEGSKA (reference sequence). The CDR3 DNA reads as TGCAGTGCTAGGGCCAAACTAGCGGGAGAGGGAGATACGCAGTATTTT. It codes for CSARAKLAGEGDTQYF.

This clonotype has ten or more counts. The CDR3 loop is CASSQDRAGVGNEQFF. The CDR3 DNA reads as TGTGCCAGCAGCCAAGATAGGGCAGGGGTGGGCAATGAGCAGTTCTTC. This chain connects TRBV4-2 to TRBJ2-1; the D gene is possibly TRBD1 (6 bases). Deletions cut 0 bases from V and 6 bases from J, with 15 bases between. Germline CDR1 is LGHNA and CDR2 is YNFKEQ. The CDR3 covers 16 residues.